The sample holds many counts of the clone carrying this T cell receptor beta chain. Its antigen is currently unknown. The data derive from a study of human T cells and chemical hapten exposure. Overall study: TCR yields per sample varied, mainly owing to small pooled library volume differences. Study-wide results and limits: TCRs whose frequency exceeded 1 in 1000 remained the same following DPC sensitization.

Germline CDR1 LGHDT, CDR2 YNNKEL (reference sequence). V gave up 1 base and J gave up 7 bases, with 16 bases separating them. The CDR3 length is 15 residues. Time point noted: healthy volunteer bleed at 6 weeks. The authors' total RNA extraction used unfractionated whole blood. Attachment of unique molecular identifiers to individual cDNA molecules was performed in the library. In the authors' workflow: The number of TCRs in each sample had a median of about 95,000 and spanned about 23,224 to 690,600. TCRdb reprocessed the RACE reads via MiXCR and lists one record per CDR3 protein. TCRdb's processing, not the study's, gives the V and J calls here. The sample consists of 60,000 to 90,000 distinct CDR3 sequences, 7% to 9.5% of them appearing once.

The sequence came from a female donor in good health. Some clones in this sample may be carry-over from other donors' samples. The sequenced material came from whole blood. This chain links TRBV3-1 with TRBJ1-1; D gene ambiguous. The CDR3: CASSQVPSWRSEAFF. For the CDR3, the DNA is TGTGCCAGCAGCCAAGTCCCCTCTTGGCGGAGTGAAGCTTTCTTT.